This note documents a single TCR beta chain sequence. These data are taken from a study of T cells and Merkel cell carcinoma outcomes. TCRdb's copy holds only in-frame clones and misses some; the assay was immunoSEQ multiplex PCR. The top ten hold about 6.5% of the sample, which has several hundred clones, 75% to 95% seen once. V lost 4 bases and J lost 13, with 17 bases in between. The CDR3 has 13 residues. Germline CDR1 SGHKS, CDR2 YYEKEE (reference sequence). This sequence originates from a human donor with Merkel cell carcinoma. The chain joins TRBV5-5 to TRBJ1-4; D possibly corresponds to TRBD1 (5 bases). Specimen: tumor tissue from Merkel cell carcinoma. The CDR3 sequence is CASSLGDGLSLFF. The CDR3, as DNA: TGTGCCAGCAGCCTAGGGGACGGATTATCACTGTTTTTT. Full variable domain (missing parts from reference TRBV5-5 and TRBJ1-4): DAGVTQSPTHLIKTRGQQVTLRCSPISGHKSVSWYQQVLGQGPQFIFQYYEKEERGRGNFPDRFSARQFPNYSSELNVNALLLGDSALYLCASSLGDGLSLFFGSGTQLSVL.